Presented here are 21 T cell receptor beta chains from one specimen sequenced in a study of blood T cell repertoires in COVID-19. Measured with immunoSEQ multiplex PCR; TCRdb has only the in-frame clones, and not every one. This repertoire shows some 450,000 clones, 88% found once; its top ten account for roughly 12%. The specimen was peripheral blood. The source of these receptors is a woman aged 45-65 years with COVID-19, enrolled during active disease.

Here the CDR3 reads CASKYGNQPQHF. The CDR3 DNA follows: TGTGCCAGCAAATATGGCAATCAGCCCCAGCATTTT. The rearrangement joins TRBV28 to TRBJ1-5; D call uncertain. Per the germline V gene, CDR1 is MDHEN and CDR2 is SYDVKM. Trimming took off 7 bases at V and 2 bases at J, with 6 bases between the two ends. The CDR3 has 12 amino acids.

The chain links TRBV18 to TRBJ1-4; 10 bases fit TRBD1. CDR3 length: 15 amino acids. The germline gives CDR1 KGHSH, CDR2 LQKENI. The V gene end was trimmed by 2 bases and the J gene end by 9 bases; junction bases not matched to a gene: 6. The CDR3 reads CASSPRTGGDQKLFF. CDR3 DNA sequence: TGTGCCAGCTCACCAAGGACAGGGGGTGATCAAAAACTGTTTTTT.

The chain combines TRBV9 with TRBJ1-1, with D possibly matching TRBD1 (6 bases). Germline CDR1 SGDLS, CDR2 YYNGEE. Trimming took off 2 bases at V and 1 base at J, with 9 bases between the two ends. This CDR3 spans 14 amino acids. Here the CDR3 reads CASSVGQQNTEAFF. In DNA form, the CDR3 reads TGTGCCAGCAGCGTCGGACAGCAGAACACTGAAGCTTTCTTT.

This rearrangement joins TRBV5-1 to TRBJ2-1, with no clear D. Germline V gives CDR1 SGHRS, CDR2 YFSETQ. The CDR3 has 15 amino acids. Trimming removed 0 bases at V and 1 base at J, with 8 bases between. In DNA, the CDR3 is TGCGCCAGCAGCTTGGGAGTAGAGTCCTACAATGAGCAGTTCTTC. Residues: CASSLGVESYNEQFF. Full variable domain (remainder filled in from reference TRBV5-1 and TRBJ2-1): KAGVTQTPRYLIKTRGQQVTLSCSPISGHRSVSWYQQTPGQGLQFLFEYFSETQRNKGNFPGRFSGRQFSNSRSEMNVSTLELGDSALYLCASSLGVESYNEQFFGPGTRLTVL.

The rearrangement uses TRBV9 and TRBJ1-3, with D hard to call. Looked up from germline, CDR1 is SGDLS and CDR2 is YYNGEE. The V and J ends lost 5 bases and 1 base respectively, with 7 bases between them. The CDR3 is made up of 13 amino acids. The CDR3 DNA sequence: TGTGCCAGCAGGGAGGAATCTGGAAACACCATATATTTT. This sequence encodes CASREESGNTIYF.

The J gene is TRBJ2-2, the V gene TRBV14, with 8 bases that match TRBD2. There are 15 residues in the CDR3. The V segment lost 9 bases and the J segment 7 bases; nucleotides outside the gene matches: 13. From germline, CDR1 is SGHDN and CDR2 FVKESK. The CDR3 DNA reads as TGTGCCAGAGGCGGACCGGGGGGGCCTCACGGGGAGCTGTTTTTT. It is translated as CARGGPGGPHGELFF.

The J gene is TRBJ1-4, the V gene TRBV28; D gene uncertain. With 2 bases removed from V and 5 bases from J, the gap between germline ends came to 15 bases. The CDR3 totals 16 residues. Germline CDR1 reads MDHEN; CDR2 reads SYDVKM. CDR3 region: CASSLPSGVLNEKLFF. CDR3 sequence (DNA): TGTGCCAGCAGTTTACCCAGCGGAGTTCTGAATGAAAAACTGTTTTTT. The full variable domain, in which reference TRBV28 and TRBJ1-4 provide the parts outside the CDR3, is DVKVTQSSRYLVKRTGEKVFLECVQDMDHENMFWYRQDPGLGLRLIYFSYDVKMKEKGDIPEGYSVSREKKERFSLILESASTNQTSMYLCASSLPSGVLNEKLFFGSGTQLSVL.

This clone is a singleton in its sample. The chain links TRBV2 to TRBJ2-7, with TRBD1 as a possible D gene (5 bases). Germline CDR1 and CDR2: SNHLY and FYNNEI. The CDR3 length is 11 residues. The V gene lost 7 bases and the J gene lost 3 bases, with 7 bases spanning the gap. This CDR3 is CASKQGYEQYF. CDR3 bases: TGTGCCAGCAAGCAGGGCTACGAGCAGTACTTC.

The V and J genes are TRBV11-2 and TRBJ1-1, with a possible D match to TRBD1 (5 bases). The CDR3 contains 13 residues. The V end lost 9 bases, the J end lost 5 bases, and 16 bases lay between the germline ends. Germline CDR1 and CDR2: SGHAT and FQNNGV. This CDR3 reads CASAGGYDTEAFF. The CDR3 coding sequence is TGTGCCAGTGCGGGGGGATATGATACTGAAGCTTTCTTT.

The chain joins TRBV19 to TRBJ2-7, with 11 bases aligning to TRBD1. Per germline, CDR1 LNHDA and CDR2 SQIVND (reference sequence). The CDR3 is made up of 14 amino acids. The junction had 3 bases not matched to a gene; V was cut back by 5 bases and J by 3 bases. The CDR3 DNA follows: TGTGCCAGTAGTTTCGGGACAGGGGGCTACGAGCAGTACTTC. Translating it yields CASSFGTGGYEQYF. The entire variable domain, with the rest obtained from reference TRBV19 and TRBJ2-7, is as follows: DGGITQSPKYLFRKEGQNVTLSCEQNLNHDAMYWYRQDPGQGLRLIYYSQIVNDFQKGDIAEGYSVSREKKESFPLTVTSAQKNPTAFYLCASSFGTGGYEQYFGPGTRLTVT.

The V gene is TRBV24-1, the J gene TRBJ1-4, with 8 bases matching TRBD1. The germline gives CDR1 KGHDR, CDR2 SFDVKD. The CDR3 extends over 13 amino acids. Trimming took 7 bases from V and 4 from J; bases not matched to a gene: 1. CDR3 bases: TGTGCCACCAGGGGGACAGGTAATGAAAAACTGTTTTTT. It specifies CATRGTGNEKLFF.

The CDR3 region is CAGDSSYEQYF. DNA of the CDR3: TGTGCCGGAGACAGTTCCTACGAGCAGTACTTC. The genes are TRBV30 and TRBJ2-7; a possible D gene is TRBD1 (5 bases). This CDR3 is 11 amino acids long. Germline CDR1 is GTSNPN and CDR2 is SVGIG (reference sequence). The V gene lost 8 bases and the J gene lost 1 base, with 9 bases spanning the gap. The whole variable domain, remainder taken from reference TRBV30 and TRBJ2-7, is SQTIHQWPATLVQPVGSPLSLECTVEGTSNPNLYWYRQAAGRGLQLLFYSVGIGQISSEVPQNLSASRPQDRQFILSSKKLLLSDSGFYLCAGDSSYEQYFGPGTRLTVT.

The CDR3 DNA follows: TGTGCCAGCAGCCTTCGACCAGGCTCCTACGAGCAGTACTTC. This encodes CASSLRPGSYEQYF. This chain joins TRBV5-5 and TRBJ2-7; D not resolved. CDR3 size: 14 residues. Trimming removed 4 bases at V and 0 bases at J, with 11 bases between. Per the germline V gene, CDR1 is SGHKS and CDR2 is YYEKEE (reference sequence). The complete variable domain, with remaining parts taken from reference TRBV5-5 and TRBJ2-7, reads DAGVTQSPTHLIKTRGQQVTLRCSPISGHKSVSWYQQVLGQGPQFIFQYYEKEERGRGNFPDRFSARQFPNYSSELNVNALLLGDSALYLCASSLRPGSYEQYFGPGTRLTVT.

The rearrangement joins TRBV7-8 to TRBJ2-2; 9 bases fit TRBD1. V lost 5 bases, J lost 7 bases, and 2 bases stayed unmatched. There are 13 residues in the CDR3. The germline V gene has CDR1 SGHVS and CDR2 FQNEAQ. CDR3 amino acids: CASSPDRGGELFF. CDR3 DNA: TGTGCCAGCAGCCCGGACAGGGGCGGGGAGCTGTTTTTT. The whole variable domain, filled in from reference TRBV7-8 and TRBJ2-2, reads GAGVSQSPRYKVAKRGQDVALRCDPISGHVSLFWYQQALGQGPEFLTYFQNEAQLDKSGLPSDRFFAERPEGSVSTLKIQRTQQEDSAVYLCASSPDRGGELFFGEGSRLTVL.

This clone was detected a few times. The chain employs TRBV13 and TRBJ1-1; 10 bases agree with TRBD1. Germline lookup yields CDR1 PRHDT and CDR2 FYEKMQ (reference sequence). CDR3 length: 15 amino acids. Trimming took 3 bases from V and 12 from J; bases not matched to a gene: 13. The CDR3 DNA is TGTGCCAGCAGCTTGGGACAGGGGACCACAGGATTAACTTTCTTT. Protein sequence: CASSLGQGTTGLTFF. The full variable domain, its missing parts supplied by reference TRBV13 and TRBJ1-1, is AAGVIQSPRHLIKEKRETATLKCYPIPRHDTVYWYQQGPGQDPQFLISFYEKMQSDKGSIPDRFSAQQFSDYHSELNMSSLELGDSALYFCASSLGQGTTGLTFFGQGTRLTVV.

This chain uses TRBV28 with TRBJ2-3; TRBD2 aligns across 8 bases. The CDR3 loop spans 17 amino acids. V gave up 3 bases and J gave up 2 bases; unmatched junction bases: 10. Germline CDR1 MDHEN, CDR2 SYDVKM. The CDR3 loop is CASSLPGGRGATDTQYF. The CDR3 bases are TGTGCCAGCAGTTTGCCGGGGGGGCGGGGGGCCACAGATACGCAGTATTTT.

The V and J genes are TRBV18 and TRBJ2-3; no reliable D call. The germline V gene encodes CDR1 KGHSH and CDR2 LQKENI. The germline V and J ends were trimmed by 5 bases and 3 bases, with 15 bases remaining between them. There are 15 residues in the CDR3. In nucleotides, the CDR3 is TGTGCCAGCTCAAACATAAATGATGCTACAGATACGCAGTATTTT. Protein sequence: CASSNINDATDTQYF.

The rearrangement links TRBV21-1 to TRBJ2-2; the table assigns TRBD1, which was not confirmed against the DNA. TRBV21-1 is designated a pseudogene. This CDR3 is 15 amino acids long. CDR3 bases: TGTGCCAGCGGTCCCAGGTTCGGTGGCACCGGGGAGCTGTTTTTT. This encodes CASGPRFGGTGELFF.

V gene TRBV9 combines with J gene TRBJ2-5; 10 bases align to TRBD2. CDR1 and CDR2 (germline): SGDLS, YYNGEE. The CDR3 totals 15 residues. The J segment lost 4 bases and the V segment lost 4 bases, leaving 7 bases of the junction unmatched. CDR3 coding DNA: TGTGCCAGCAGCCTCAGCGGGGGGGCGTTAGAGACCCAGTACTTC. It is translated as CASSLSGGALETQYF.

The chain uses TRBV5-6 and TRBJ1-5, with D perhaps matching TRBD1 (6 bases). This CDR3 comprises 13 residues. Germline V CDR1 and CDR2: SGHDT, YYEEEE. V gave up 0 bases and J gave up 5 bases, with 6 bases separating them. CDR3 loop: CASSLGQDQPQHF. The CDR3 nucleotides read TGTGCCAGCAGCTTGGGACAGGATCAGCCCCAGCATTTT.

The chain carries TRBV11-1 and TRBJ2-1, with 10 bases that match TRBD2. V was pared by 3 bases and J by 4 bases, with 3 bases of the junction left unmatched. The CDR3 consists of 15 residues. CDR1 and CDR2 (germline): SGHAT, FQDESV (reference sequence). CDR3: CASSFQRGGYNEQFF. The CDR3 coding sequence is TGTGCCAGCAGCTTCCAGCGGGGGGGTTACAATGAGCAGTTCTTC. The full variable domain, rest sourced from reference TRBV11-1 and TRBJ2-1, is EAEVAQSPRYKITEKSQAVAFWCDPISGHATLYWYRQILGQGPELLVQFQDESVVDDSQLPKDRFSAERLKGVDSTLKIQPAELGDSAMYLCASSFQRGGYNEQFFGPGTRLTVL.